This T cell receptor (beta chain) was documented in a study of TIL therapy for anti-PD-1-resistant metastatic lung cancer. Whole-study context: Tumor harvest preceded PD-1/PD-L1 blockade, followed by nivolumab treatment.

The libraries were made with immunoSEQ v3. Some clones are missing from TCRdb's copy, which holds only in-frame ones; the method was immunoSEQ multiplex PCR. The table includes fewer than 60,000 clones, approximately 86% detected once. Germline CDR1 reads MDHEN; CDR2 reads SYDVKM. The CDR3 is made up of 12 amino acids. Trimming took 4 bases from V and 6 from J, leaving 10 bases between them. Described time point: pre-treatment sample, taken before nivolumab and TIL therapy. The V call is TRBV28, the J call TRBJ2-7; maybe TRBD1 (6 bases). This sequence was found in a person between 25 and 79 years old with non-small cell lung cancer. Source: blood, taken at baseline. The CDR3 region is CASSYRVSEQYF. CDR3 nucleotide sequence: TGTGCCAGCAGTTACAGGGTAAGCGAGCAGTACTTC.